Listed below are T cell receptor beta chains from one sample, sequenced in a study of glioma-infiltrating T cells. Via MiXCR, TCRdb re-called the multiplex PCR reads, giving one row per CDR3 protein. The data show roughly 100,000 distinct CDR3 sequences, under 30% seen once. The specimen sequenced was glioma tissue, nonneoplastic brain tissue, or PBMCs (not recorded which). The origin of the receptors is a human donor with low-grade glioma or glioblastoma, undergoing nonglioma brain surgery, or in good health (not recorded which). Both conserved end residues are trimmed from each CDR3. The D gene is left open where the match is weak. A row's size may be missing; if present it is once, few, many or a size class.

many,TRBV18,-,TRBJ2-7,ASSPNWGDEQY
-,TRBV29-1,-,TRBJ2-5,SVETPGETQY
few,TRBV4-2,-,TRBJ2-1,AGSQDWGDSRLYQQF
few,TRBV19,-,TRBJ1-2,ASSIGGGYT
-,TRBV5-5,-,TRBJ1-4,ASSAVNEKLF
many,TRBV20-1,-,TRBJ2-3,SARVGGDRGTDTQY
many,TRBV6-6,-,TRBJ2-7,ASSYLSSYEQY
many,TRBV7-9,TRBD1,TRBJ1-1,ASSRPQGKAF
many,TRBV20-1,-,TRBJ1-5,SARSGRGKNQPQH
-,TRBV5-1,TRBD1,TRBJ2-7,ASSAGTGKHYEQY
many,TRBV6-2/TRBV6-3,-,TRBJ1-5,ASSSWDTHNQPQH
-,TRBV2,-,TRBJ1-1,ASSGALNTKAF
few,TRBV7-2,TRBD1,TRBJ2-1,ASQPKGTGYNEQF
once,TRBV11-2,-,TRBJ1-4,ASNLEYGTGEKLF
few,TRBV7-3,-,TRBJ1-1,ASSSSPGRDEAF
many,TRBV20-1,-,TRBJ2-7,SASGRSADYEQY
-,TRBV7-2,-,TRBJ2-3,ASSPPWRGTDTKY
many,TRBV2,TRBD1,TRBJ2-7,ASTIQGVGYEQY
many,TRBV20-1,-,TRBJ1-1,SATQAGVNTEAF
many,TRBV6-1,TRBD2,TRBJ2-3,ASSSGTTTDTQY
-,TRBV7-8,-,TRBJ2-6,ASFRGSGANVLT
many,TRBV6-6,-,TRBJ1-2,ASSYSPDGSYGYT
many,TRBV15,-,TRBJ2-7,ATSVQGYPYEQY
many,TRBV7-8,-,TRBJ2-3,ASSESQGWTDTQY
-,TRBV20-1,-,TRBJ2-5,SAPNVGKETQY
-,TRBV12-3/TRBV12-4,-,TRBJ2-3,ASSLSGFADTQY
many,TRBV12-3/TRBV12-4,-,TRBJ1-2,ASSLEANYGYT
-,TRBV20-1,-,TRBJ2-7,SARAGGSPYEQY
many,TRBV6-1,-,TRBJ2-1,ASTPGQLPPNEQF
many,TRBV11-3,-,TRBJ2-1,ASSLSTWTEGINEQF
few,TRBV12-3/TRBV12-4,-,TRBJ2-6,ASLRAANVLT
once,TRBV20-1,TRBD2,TRBJ2-5,SAGVGGETQY
many,TRBV29-1,-,TRBJ1-2,SVSSGRVDGYT
many,TRBV20-1,-,TRBJ1-3,SARRTVVSSGNTIY
many,TRBV25-1,TRBD1,TRBJ1-1,ASDVQGAASEAF
few,TRBV7-2,-,TRBJ2-3,ASSLALQRDTQY
many,TRBV7-2,-,TRBJ2-3,ASKAYSSTDTQY
few,TRBV12-3/TRBV12-4,-,TRBJ2-7,ASSSPGGPTYEQY
-,TRBV6-6,-,TRBJ1-3,ASSYSGVETGNTIY
-,TRBV29-1,TRBD1,TRBJ2-4,SGGGDRGDDIQY
-,TRBV7-2,-,TRBJ2-5,ASRSSRNQETQY
many,TRBV2,-,TRBJ1-5,ASSEDLSYQPQH
once,TRBV3-1,TRBD2,TRBJ2-5,ASSYGNGGELKTQY
many,TRBV4-3,TRBD2,TRBJ2-7,ASSQSGTRVHEQY
few,TRBV4-2,-,TRBJ2-7,ASSQPAPDPSSYEQY
-,TRBV2,-,TRBJ1-1,ASRPGRPNTEAF
many,TRBV20-1,TRBD1,TRBJ2-7,SAWTGNEQY
many,TRBV7-9,TRBD1,TRBJ2-7,ASSGDRDLQQY
once,TRBV7-2,TRBD2,TRBJ2-3,ASRWRESTDTKY
-,TRBV28,TRBD1,TRBJ1-4,ASSHGQDKEKLF
many,TRBV6-2/TRBV6-3,TRBD2,TRBJ2-5,ASSYTPSGGKETQY
many,TRBV15,TRBD1,TRBJ1-2,ATSRGQGAYSDGYT
many,TRBV7-2,-,TRBJ2-3,ASGITDTQY